This T cell receptor (beta chain) comes out of a study of T-cell reconstitution after alpha-beta-depleted transplantation in children. Study observations and caveats: Elevated TCRbeta diversity at day 60 was traced, in some patients, to surviving recipient T cells and thymic progenitors. Several hundred expanded graft clones reportedly supplied alpha-beta T cells about two months after transplant. When one year had passed after transplant, most T-cell counts and diversity came from newly produced T cells.

The CDR3 loop spans 17 amino acids. The V and J ends lost 0 bases and 1 base respectively, with 12 bases between them. Germline CDR1 is LGHNA and CDR2 is YSLEER. Molecular barcoding with unique molecular identifiers was used for the TCRbeta library. TCRdb reprocessed the PCR reads via MiXCR and lists one record per CDR3 protein. The repertoire holds some 600,000 distinct CDR3 sequences, with under 15% as singletons. A note on this clonotype: Antigen specificity is unknown.

The V and J genes are TRBV4-3 and TRBJ2-2; possibly TRBD1 for D (5 bases). The sequence was obtained from a male patient younger than 18 who had a stem cell transplant for acute myeloid leukemia, so the T cells may come from the graft donor. The source was PBMCs, mostly from graft donor cells, collected 360 days after TCRalphabeta/CD19-depleted stem cell transplant. CDR3 in DNA: TGCGCCAGCAGCCAAGATGGGGCAGGATTGAACACCGGGGAGCTGTTTTTT. Residues: CASSQDGAGLNTGELFF.